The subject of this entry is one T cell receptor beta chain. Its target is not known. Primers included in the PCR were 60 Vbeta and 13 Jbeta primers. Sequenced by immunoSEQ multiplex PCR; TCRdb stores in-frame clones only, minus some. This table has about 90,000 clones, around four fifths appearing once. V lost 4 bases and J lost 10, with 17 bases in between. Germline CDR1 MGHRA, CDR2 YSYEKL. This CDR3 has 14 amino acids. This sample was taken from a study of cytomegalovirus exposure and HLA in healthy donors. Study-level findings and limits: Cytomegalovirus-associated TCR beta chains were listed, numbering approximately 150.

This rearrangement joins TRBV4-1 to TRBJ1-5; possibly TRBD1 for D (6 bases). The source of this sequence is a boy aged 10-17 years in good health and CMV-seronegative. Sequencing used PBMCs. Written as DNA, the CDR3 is TGCGCCAGCAGCCTCCAGGGAGTTGGGGGCCCCCAGCATTTT. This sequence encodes CASSLQGVGGPQHF.